This record looks at one TCR beta chain sequence and its context. This specimen belongs to a study of blood T cell repertoires in COVID-19. With 0 bases clipped from V and 3 bases from J, the junction kept 7 bases outside the gene matches. From germline, CDR1 is KGHSH and CDR2 LQKENI. The CDR3 loop spans 16 amino acids. Clones were sequenced by immunoSEQ multiplex PCR, and TCRdb holds only the in-frame ones, with some missing. Here the sample spans just over 300,000 clones, approximately 84% being singletons. The clonotype was recovered from a young man who had recovered from COVID-19. Sequencing input: PBMCs or T cells enriched from blood (not recorded which). The J gene is TRBJ1-2, the V gene TRBV18, with 7 bases that match TRBD1. This CDR3 reads CASSPPETGFDYGYTF. CDR3 bases: TGTGCCAGCTCACCACCCGAGACAGGGTTCGACTATGGCTACACCTTC.